One sample yielded the 27 T cell receptor beta chains listed below, sequenced in a study of CXCR3-negative and CXCR3-positive naive CD8 T cells. It was by 5' RACE with UMI labels that the TRB cDNA libraries were prepared. TCRdb reworked the 5' RACE reads into one entry per CDR3 protein, no DNA. The listing records approximately 83,000 distinct CDR3 sequences. Sequencing used naive CXCR3- CD8+ T cells from blood. As to subset: CD45RO-CCR7+CD27+CD95- naive CD8+ T cells lacking CXCR3 (TNR3-). The receptors here all came from a human donor in good health. Some clones in this sample may be carry-over from other donors' samples.

The J gene is TRBJ2-1, the V gene TRBV28; TCRdb reports TRBD1, a call that lacks DNA to check it against. The CDR3 loop spans 17 amino acids. CDR1 and CDR2 (germline): MDHEN, SYDVKM. The CDR3 loop reads CASSSPYRGQVYNEQFF.

This rearrangement joins TRBV7-6 to TRBJ2-5. CDR1 is SGHVS and CDR2 is FNYEAQ in the germline V gene. This CDR3 spans 15 amino acids. The CDR3 reads CASSMEPQNLETQYF.

This chain uses TRBV29-1 with TRBJ2-2; checking the TCRdb D call of TRBD1 is not possible without DNA. The germline V gene encodes CDR1 SQVTM and CDR2 ANQGSEA. CDR3 size: 15 residues. The CDR3 loop is CSVELGASNTGELFF.

This chain's CDR3 is CATALVTEAFF. J is TRBJ1-1 and V is TRBV15. This CDR3 has 11 amino acids. The germline V gene encodes CDR1 LNHNV and CDR2 YYDKDF (reference sequence).

The rearrangement joins TRBV7-2 to TRBJ1-1. CDR3 length equals 13 residues. CDR1 is SGHTA and CDR2 is FQGNSA in the germline V gene. CDR3 protein: CASSLYVNTEAFF.

The chain carries TRBV7-9 and TRBJ1-1. The V gene's germline CDR1 is SEHNR and CDR2 FQNEAQ (reference sequence). CDR3 length: 13 residues. CDR3 sequence: CASSFGGVSEAFF.

The V and J genes are TRBV4-2 and TRBJ2-1. Germline V gives CDR1 LGHNA, CDR2 YNFKEQ. There are 15 residues in the CDR3. CDR3 loop: CASSQGTGALNEQFF.

The chain couples TRBV7-2 to TRBJ1-1. Per the germline V gene, CDR1 is SGHTA and CDR2 is FQGNSA. CDR3 length: 15 residues. The CDR3 loop is CASSLYFGGNTEAFF.

The CDR3 here is CASSHLGQGVIDTQYF. The chain is built from TRBV4-1 and TRBJ2-3; TCRdb proposes TRBD1, but this gene call is untestable without DNA. CDR1 and CDR2 (germline): MGHRA, YSYEKL. The CDR3 is made up of 16 amino acids.

The chain couples TRBV12-3 or TRBV12-4 to TRBJ2-1; TCRdb's D call of TRBD1 is untestable without DNA. The length of the CDR3 is 11 residues. The CDR3 spells CASSQGNEQFF.

The rearrangement joins TRBV7-6 to TRBJ2-1; TCRdb proposes TRBD1, but this gene call is untestable without DNA. This CDR3 contains 13 residues. Germline V gives CDR1 SGHVS, CDR2 FNYEAQ. The CDR3 sequence is CASSLGQSVEQFF.

V usage is TRBV20-1 and J usage is TRBJ2-7. The germline V gene encodes CDR1 DFQATT and CDR2 SNEGSKA (reference sequence). The CDR3 totals 13 residues. CDR3 protein: CSARDLGSYEQYF.

The CDR3 is CASTPTGTGELFF. The chain carries TRBV7-3 and TRBJ2-2; TCRdb's assignment of TRBD1 cannot be checked, as there is no DNA. There are 13 residues in the CDR3. CDR1 SGHTA and CDR2 FQGTGA come from the germline V gene.

This chain uses TRBV29-1 with TRBJ2-7; TCRdb proposes TRBD1, but this gene call is untestable without DNA. Germline CDR1 is SQVTM and CDR2 is ANQGSEA. The CDR3 loop spans 13 amino acids. Here the CDR3 reads CSVRTGLSYEQYF.

This sequence joins TRBV7-2 and TRBJ2-7; lacking DNA, the TRBD2 call made by TCRdb goes unchecked. Germline V gene sequence: CDR1 SGHTA, CDR2 FQGNSA. This CDR3 is built from 13 residues. The CDR3 loop is CASSPFEGGEQYF.

This chain joins TRBV20-1 and TRBJ2-1; with no DNA, the TCRdb D assignment of TRBD1 cannot be verified. Germline assignment: CDR1 DFQATT and CDR2 SNEGSKA (reference sequence). This CDR3 spans 13 amino acids. The CDR3 protein is CSATGTGYNEQFF.

The V gene is TRBV18, the J gene TRBJ2-7. The CDR3 length is 13 residues. Germline-derived CDR1 and CDR2 are KGHSH and LQKENI. This chain's CDR3 is CASSPGLGWEQYF.

This chain links TRBV7-9 with TRBJ2-3; as DNA is missing, the TRBD2 call by TCRdb cannot be tested. Germline values: CDR1 SEHNR, CDR2 FQNEAQ (reference sequence). The CDR3 totals 16 residues. This chain's CDR3 is CASSRVTAGRTDTQYF.

The V and J genes are TRBV12-3 or TRBV12-4 and TRBJ2-3. The CDR3 totals 16 residues. The CDR3 reads CASSFLLDSITDTQYF.

This chain connects TRBV28 to TRBJ2-5. This CDR3 has 12 residues. CDR1 MDHEN and CDR2 SYDVKM come from the germline V gene. CDR3 loop: CASTDLRETQYF.

The V call is TRBV5-1, the J call TRBJ2-1; TCRdb lists TRBD1, though no DNA is available to test this call. Per germline, CDR1 SGHRS and CDR2 YFSETQ. The CDR3 is 13 amino acids. CDR3 loop: CAITGQAFGEQFF.

The chain combines TRBV12-3 or TRBV12-4 with TRBJ2-7; TCRdb indicates TRBD1, and absent DNA this call remains unverified. The CDR3 spans 15 residues. The CDR3 region is CASSPFPGTEYEQYF.

Here the CDR3 reads CSSEAGGNSYEQYF. The rearrangement uses TRBV28 and TRBJ2-7; TCRdb returns TRBD2, unconfirmable since there is no DNA. Germline CDR1 reads MDHEN; CDR2 reads SYDVKM. This CDR3 has 14 amino acids.

This sequence joins TRBV7-9 and TRBJ2-7. Germline V gene sequence: CDR1 SEHNR, CDR2 FQNEAQ (reference sequence). The CDR3 has 12 residues. CDR3: CASSLQAYEQYF.

The gene calls are TRBV5-1 and TRBJ2-7; TCRdb designates TRBD1, a call that cannot be tested without DNA. Germline-derived CDR1 and CDR2 are SGHRS and YFSETQ. The CDR3 has 15 residues. Here the CDR3 reads CASSLSGTGYDEQYF.

This chain uses TRBV12-3 or TRBV12-4 with TRBJ1-1; TCRdb indicates TRBD1, and absent DNA this call remains unverified. This CDR3 has 14 residues. The chain's CDR3 is CASSIDRMNTEAFF.

The CDR3 region is CASSAGGGGTEAFF. The rearrangement joins TRBV9 to TRBJ1-1. The CDR3 spans 14 residues. Germline V gives CDR1 SGDLS, CDR2 YYNGEE.